The 23 T cell receptor beta chains presented below share a single source sample, sequenced in a study of cytomegalovirus exposure and HLA in healthy donors. The primer mix had 60 Vbeta and 13 Jbeta primers. Data came from immunoSEQ multiplex PCR; TCRdb stores just in-frame clones and leaves some out. The table has roughly 100,000 clones, more than 60% seen once. Sequences were obtained from PBMCs. These receptors came from a man aged 30-40 years in good health and CMV-seronegative.

This clone was found a few times. The rearrangement uses TRBV23-1 and TRBJ1-1; 9 nucleotides match TRBD1. TRBV23-1 belongs to the ORF category, with a function that is uncertain. This CDR3 is built from 19 residues. V lost 4 bases, J lost 4 bases, and 19 bases stayed unmatched. The CDR3: CASSPLPPLKGQGFTEAFF. The CDR3, as DNA: TGCGCCAGCAGTCCACTCCCCCCCTTAAAGGGACAGGGATTCACTGAAGCTTTCTTT.

V is TRBV4-1 and J is TRBJ2-5; 13 bases line up with TRBD2. The CDR3 is made up of 19 amino acids. CDR1 and CDR2 (germline): MGHRA, YSYEKL. J lost 0 bases, V lost 0 bases, and 7 bases had no gene match. Here the CDR3 DNA reads TGCGCCAGCAGCCAAGATCGGACTAGCGGGAGAGGGTACCAAGAGACCCAGTACTTC. Translated: CASSQDRTSGRGYQETQYF.

This chain connects TRBV9 to TRBJ1-4, with 7 positions matching TRBD1. The CDR3 is made up of 15 amino acids. V shed 0 bases and J 7 bases; nucleotides not matched to a gene: 6. Germline V CDR1 and CDR2: SGDLS, YYNGEE. CDR3 DNA sequence: TGTGCCAGCAGCGTAGCTAGGGGGCCTAGTGAAAAACTGTTTTTT. Translating it yields CASSVARGPSEKLFF.

This rearrangement joins TRBV7-2 to TRBJ1-2, with 7 bases lining up with TRBD1. The germline CDR1 and CDR2 sequences are SGHTA and FQGNSA. The CDR3 contains 16 residues. The ends lost 5 bases at V and 4 bases at J; junction bases unmatched: 13. This chain's CDR3 is CASSPHGSGQSYGYTF. The CDR3 DNA reads as TGTGCCAGCAGCCCCCACGGGTCGGGACAGAGCTATGGCTACACCTTC. Full variable domain (outside the CDR3, taken from reference TRBV7-2 and TRBJ1-2): GAGVSQSPSNKVTEKGKDVELRCDPISGHTALYWYRQSLGQGLEFLIYFQGNSAPDKSGLPSDRFSAERTGGSVSTLTIQRTQQEDSAVYLCASSPHGSGQSYGYTFGSGTRLTVV.

This clone appeared a single time. J is TRBJ1-2 and V is TRBV9; tentatively, D is TRBD1 (6 bases). The length of the CDR3 is 15 residues. From germline, CDR1 is SGDLS and CDR2 YYNGEE. Trimming took off 4 bases at V and 5 bases at J, with 18 bases between the two ends. CDR3 nucleotides: TGTGCCAGCAGCTCAATGAGGAAACAGGGATATGGCTACACCTTC. Its translation: CASSSMRKQGYGYTF.

The chain carries TRBV29-1 and TRBJ2-3, with 8 positions matching TRBD2. The junction had 6 bases not matched to a gene; V was cut back by 1 base and J by 12 bases. The CDR3 has 12 amino acids. Germline V gene sequence: CDR1 SQVTM, CDR2 ANQGSEA. The CDR3 DNA sequence: TGCAGCGTTGAAGCTAGCGGGCGCCCACAGTATTTT. Translating it yields CSVEASGRPQYF.

This chain connects TRBV28 to TRBJ1-5, with D uncertain. This CDR3 contains 12 residues. V lost 3 bases and J lost 4, with 4 bases in between. Germline V gives CDR1 MDHEN, CDR2 SYDVKM. The CDR3 reads CASSFGNQPQHF. The CDR3 coding sequence is TGTGCCAGCAGTTTCGGGAATCAGCCCCAGCATTTT.

V and J are TRBV6-5 and TRBJ2-3; 9 nucleotides agree with TRBD2. The CDR3 is 15 amino acids. V lost 8 bases and J lost 3; bases outside the gene matches: 9. From germline, CDR1 is MNHEY and CDR2 SVGAGI. CDR3 amino acids: CASGSGSIRTDTQYF. CDR3 sequence (DNA): TGTGCCAGCGGTAGCGGGAGTATTCGAACAGATACGCAGTATTTT.

This clone was seen only a few times. V usage is TRBV5-1 and J usage is TRBJ1-1, with D perhaps matching TRBD1 (5 bases). CDR1 is SGHRS and CDR2 is YFSETQ in the germline V gene. This CDR3 spans 14 amino acids. Trimming cost V 4 bases and J 1 base, with 11 bases left between them. This CDR3 is CASSRDLGNTEAFF. The CDR3 DNA follows: TGCGCCAGCAGCCGGGACTTGGGGAACACTGAAGCTTTCTTT.

V is TRBV9 and J is TRBJ1-2; possible D gene TRBD1, 5 bases. Between the trimmed V and J ends, which lost 4 bases and 4 bases, there was a span of 11 bases. CDR3 length equals 13 residues. CDR1 is SGDLS, CDR2 YYNGEE, per germline. The CDR3 spells CASSPGGGYGYTF. The DNA for the CDR3 is TGTGCCAGCAGCCCCGGGGGGGGCTATGGCTACACCTTC.

The chain employs TRBV7-8 and TRBJ2-5; 10 positions agree with TRBD2. With V trimmed by 5 bases and J by 5 bases, 8 bases remained unmatched. The CDR3 consists of 15 residues. Germline lookup yields CDR1 SGHVS and CDR2 FQNEAQ. The CDR3 here is CASSPDQREGETQYF. The CDR3 nucleotides read TGTGCCAGCAGCCCAGACCAGCGGGAGGGTGAGACCCAGTACTTC.

The J gene is TRBJ2-5, the V gene TRBV7-2; TRBD1 matches at 8 bases. The CDR3 is 17 amino acids. Germline lookup yields CDR1 SGHTA and CDR2 FQGNSA. Trimming at V came to 6 bases and at J to 5 bases, leaving 17 bases not matched to a gene. The CDR3 loop is CASSLRWGQGQAETQYF. The DNA for the CDR3 is TGTGCCAGCAGTTTACGGTGGGGGCAGGGACAGGCGGAGACCCAGTACTTC. The full variable domain, its missing parts supplied by reference TRBV7-2 and TRBJ2-5, is GAGVSQSPSNKVTEKGKDVELRCDPISGHTALYWYRQSLGQGLEFLIYFQGNSAPDKSGLPSDRFSAERTGGSVSTLTIQRTQQEDSAVYLCASSLRWGQGQAETQYFGPGTRLLVL.

The chain links TRBV30 to TRBJ1-1; 8 bases are shared with TRBD1. V was clipped by 5 bases and J by 0 bases; unmatched bases: 2. The CDR3 spans 13 residues. In germline, CDR1 is GTSNPN, CDR2 SVGIG (reference sequence). As DNA, the CDR3 is TGTGCCTGGGACAGGGGCATGAACACTGAAGCTTTCTTT. As protein: CAWDRGMNTEAFF. The full variable domain, its missing parts supplied by reference TRBV30 and TRBJ1-1, is SQTIHQWPATLVQPVGSPLSLECTVEGTSNPNLYWYRQAAGRGLQLLFYSVGIGQISSEVPQNLSASRPQDRQFILSSKKLLLSDSGFYLCAWDRGMNTEAFFGQGTRLTVV.

The CDR3 bases are TGCGCCAGCAGCTTGGTGACAGGGGGAAATGGGGCCAACGTCCTGACTTTC. Translation: CASSLVTGGNGANVLTF. The genes are TRBV5-1 and TRBJ2-6; 9 bases are shared with TRBD1. Losses at the gene ends were 0 bases for V and 3 bases for J; bases not matched to a gene: 4. The germline CDR1 and CDR2 sequences are SGHRS and YFSETQ. The CDR3 has 17 residues.

This sequence joins TRBV25-1 and TRBJ1-4, with TRBD1 identical over 7 bases. Per the germline V gene, CDR1 is MGHDK and CDR2 is SYGVNS. With 1 base clipped from V and 7 bases from J, the junction kept 6 bases outside the gene matches. This CDR3 region has 15 residues. The CDR3 region has the DNA TGTGCCAGCAGTGAATCCCAGGGGGGCGTTGAAAAACTGTTTTTT. It specifies CASSESQGGVEKLFF.

The CDR3 region has the DNA TGTGCCAGCAGCCAAGGGAGTGAGGCCCGATACGAGCAGTACTTC. Translating gives CASSQGSEARYEQYF. V usage is TRBV4-2 and J usage is TRBJ2-5; D gene ambiguous. The J call is in doubt because the DNA end fits TRBJ2-7 better. The CDR3 consists of 15 residues. Germline V CDR1 and CDR2: LGHNA, YNFKEQ.

The chain links TRBV7-2 to TRBJ2-7, with 8 bases fitting TRBD2. The CDR3 totals 14 residues. Trimming at V came to 5 bases and at J to 0 bases, leaving 3 bases not matched to a gene. Germline V lookup: CDR1 SGHTA, CDR2 FQGNSA. CDR3: CASSRTSNSYEQYF. The CDR3 nucleotides are TGTGCCAGCAGCCGGACTAGCAACTCCTACGAGCAGTACTTC.

The chain recombines TRBV30 with TRBJ1-2, with D possibly TRBD1 on 5 matching bases. Germline CDR1 and CDR2: GTSNPN and SVGIG (reference sequence). Trimming removed 6 bases from V and 5 bases from J, with 22 bases in between. This CDR3 comprises 15 residues. CDR3 DNA: TGTGCCTGCCCTGGGGAGGGGCTGCAGGGATATGGCTACACCTTC. Translated: CACPGEGLQGYGYTF. Drawing the rest from reference TRBV30 and TRBJ1-2, the complete variable domain is SQTIHQWPATLVQPVGSPLSLECTVEGTSNPNLYWYRQAAGRGLQLLFYSVGIGQISSEVPQNLSASRPQDRQFILSSKKLLLSDSGFYLCACPGEGLQGYGYTFGSGTRLTVV.

The V call is TRBV2, the J call TRBJ2-7, with D perhaps TRBD2 (5 bases). Germline CDR1 reads SNHLY; CDR2 reads FYNNEI. The ends were cut back, 3 bases at V and 2 bases at J, with 11 bases in the middle. The CDR3 contains 14 residues. This CDR3 is CASSDRRVPYEQYF. In nucleotides, the CDR3 is TGTGCCAGCAGTGATCGGCGGGTTCCCTACGAGCAGTACTTC.

The J gene is TRBJ2-7, the V gene TRBV6-1, with 7 nucleotides matching TRBD2. V trimming: 7 bases; J trimming: 0 bases; junction bases outside the gene matches: 9. The CDR3 runs 15 residues. Germline V lookup: CDR1 MNHNS, CDR2 SASEGT. The CDR3 nucleotides read TGTGCCAGCACCCTTGGGGGGACTACCTCCTACGAGCAGTACTTC. Protein: CASTLGGTTSYEQYF.

This clone was found a few times. A junction end diverges from the germline sequence, so it may reflect a read error. V usage is TRBV5-1 and J usage is TRBJ1-5; tentative D call: TRBD1 (5 bases). The V gene's germline CDR1 is SGHRS and CDR2 YFSETQ. The CDR3 extends over 14 amino acids. The CDR3 reads CASSLEGRNQPQHF. CDR3 nucleotides: TGCGCCAGCAGCTTGGAGGGGCGCAACCAGCCCCAGCATTTT.

The CDR3 protein is CAIRNTGGENGYTF. CDR3 in DNA: TGTGCCATCAGGAATACAGGGGGGGAGAATGGCTACACCTTC. The chain combines TRBV10-3 with TRBJ1-2, with 8 bases matching TRBD1. The length of the CDR3 is 14 residues. Unmatched junction bases numbered 9, after V lost 6 bases and J lost 6 bases. CDR1 and CDR2 from the germline V gene are ENHRY and SYGVKD.

This chain links TRBV6-1 with TRBJ1-5; D unresolved. The V gene lost 3 bases and the J gene lost 7 bases, with 7 bases spanning the gap. CDR3 length: 12 amino acids. Germline CDR1 MNHNS, CDR2 SASEGT. CDR3 DNA sequence: TGTGCCAGCAGTGACCCCCTACAGCCCCAGCATTTT. Translated: CASSDPLQPQHF.